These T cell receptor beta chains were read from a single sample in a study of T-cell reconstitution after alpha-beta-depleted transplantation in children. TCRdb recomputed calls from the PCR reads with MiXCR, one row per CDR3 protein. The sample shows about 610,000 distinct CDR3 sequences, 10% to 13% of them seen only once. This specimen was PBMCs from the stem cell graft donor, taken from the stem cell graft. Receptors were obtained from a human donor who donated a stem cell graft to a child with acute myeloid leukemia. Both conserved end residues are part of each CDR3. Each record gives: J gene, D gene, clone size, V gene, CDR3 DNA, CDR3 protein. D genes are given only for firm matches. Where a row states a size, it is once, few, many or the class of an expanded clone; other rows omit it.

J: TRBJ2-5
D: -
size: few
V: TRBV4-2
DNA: TGTGCCAGCAGCCAAGAGACAGACCAAGAGACCCAGTACTTC
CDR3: CASSQETDQETQYF

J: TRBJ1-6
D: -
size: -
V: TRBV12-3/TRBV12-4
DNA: TGTGCCAGCACCCTGGAAGGGCCCCATTCACCCCTCCACTTT
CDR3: CASTLEGPHSPLHF

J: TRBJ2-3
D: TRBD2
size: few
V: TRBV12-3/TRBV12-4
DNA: TGTGCCAGCAGTCCCTACACTAGCGAAGAAGCAGATACGCAGTATTTT
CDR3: CASSPYTSEEADTQYF

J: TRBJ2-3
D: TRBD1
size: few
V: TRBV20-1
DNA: TGCAGTGCTAGATGGCAGGGGGCCGTCCTTGGGCAGTATTTT
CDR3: CSARWQGAVLGQYF

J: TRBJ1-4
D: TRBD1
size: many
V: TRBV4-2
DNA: TGTGCCAGCAGCCAAGATTCCAGTGCGGCCAGGGGGGAGGAAAAACTGTTTTTT
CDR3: CASSQDSSAARGEEKLFF

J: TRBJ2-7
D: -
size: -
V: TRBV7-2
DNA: TGTGCCAGCAGCTTACAGCGAGACCATTACTACGAGCAGTACTTC
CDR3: CASSLQRDHYYEQYF

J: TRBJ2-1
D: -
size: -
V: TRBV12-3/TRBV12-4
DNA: TGTGCCAGCAGGTTCGGGGACAACTCCTACAATGAGCAGTTCTTC
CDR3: CASRFGDNSYNEQFF

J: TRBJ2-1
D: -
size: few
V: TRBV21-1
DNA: TGTGCCAGCAGAGGGCCGGGTAAGGGCGGTGAGCAGTTCTTC
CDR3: CASRGPGKGGEQFF

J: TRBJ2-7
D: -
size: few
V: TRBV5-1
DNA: TGCGCCAGCAGCCCGACCCGTTGGAGGACCAACGTCTACGAGCAGTACTTC
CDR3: CASSPTRWRTNVYEQYF

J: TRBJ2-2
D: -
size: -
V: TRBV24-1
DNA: TGTGCCACCAGTGATCCGACGGTCACCGGGGAGCTGTTTTTT
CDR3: CATSDPTVTGELFF

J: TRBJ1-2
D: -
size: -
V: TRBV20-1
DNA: TGCTGTGCTAGAGATCGAAGGGGCAGGGTGGGCTATGGCTACACCTTC
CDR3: CCARDRRGRVGYGYTF

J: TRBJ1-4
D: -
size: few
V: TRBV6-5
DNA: TGTGCCAGCAAAAAACAGGAAAAACTGTTTTTT
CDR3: CASKKQEKLFF

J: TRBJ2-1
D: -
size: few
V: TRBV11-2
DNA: TGTGCCAGCACCAGACCCGGGCTCCCCAATGAGCAGTTCTTC
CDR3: CASTRPGLPNEQFF

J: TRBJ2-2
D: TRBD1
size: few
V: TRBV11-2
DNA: TGTGCCAGCAGCTTAAGGACAGGAACGAACACCGGGGAGCTGTTTTTT
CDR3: CASSLRTGTNTGELFF

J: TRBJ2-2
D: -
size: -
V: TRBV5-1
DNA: TGCGCCAGCAGCCCAAGCGGTACGAACACCGGGGAGCTGTTTTTT
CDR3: CASSPSGTNTGELFF

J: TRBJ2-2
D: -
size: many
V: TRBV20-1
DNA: TGCAGTGCTAGAAGGGTCTCGAACACCGGGGAGCTGTTTTTT
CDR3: CSARRVSNTGELFF

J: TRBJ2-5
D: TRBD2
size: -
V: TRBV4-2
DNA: TGTGCCAGCAGCCAAGGGGCTAGCGGGCACTACCAAGAGACCCAGTACTTC
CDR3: CASSQGASGHYQETQYF

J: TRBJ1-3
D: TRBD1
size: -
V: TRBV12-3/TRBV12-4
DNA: TGTGCCAGCAGGCAACCACAGGGGCTCTCTGGAAACACCATATATTTT
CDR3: CASRQPQGLSGNTIYF

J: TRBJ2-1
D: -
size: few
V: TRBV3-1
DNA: TGTGCCAGCAGCCAAGGGGGGATGAGCGACAGGAATGAGCAGTTCTTC
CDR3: CASSQGGMSDRNEQFF

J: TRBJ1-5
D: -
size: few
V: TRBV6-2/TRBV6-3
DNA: TGTGCCAGCAGTTACGAGGGGCTGGGCAATCAGCCCCAGCATTTT
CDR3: CASSYEGLGNQPQHF

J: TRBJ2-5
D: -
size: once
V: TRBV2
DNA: TGTGCCAGCAGTGTGGGGACTTACCAGACCCAGTACTTC
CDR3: CASSVGTYQTQYF

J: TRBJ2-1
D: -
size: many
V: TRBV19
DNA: TGTGCCAGTAATAAGGTTCCTGGTGAGCAGTTCTTC
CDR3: CASNKVPGEQFF

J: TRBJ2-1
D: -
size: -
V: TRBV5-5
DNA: TGTGCCAGCAGCTTGCTGGCGGGCCTTTACAATGAGCAGTTCTTC
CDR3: CASSLLAGLYNEQFF

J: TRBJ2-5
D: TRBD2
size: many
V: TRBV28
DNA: TGTGCCACAAAAAACGGGAGGGCGTATGAGACCCAGTACTTC
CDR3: CATKNGRAYETQYF

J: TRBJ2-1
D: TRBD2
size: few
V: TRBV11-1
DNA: TGTGCCAGCAGCTACGGGACTAGCGGGAGTCCCTCTTCCTACAATGAGCAGTTCTTC
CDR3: CASSYGTSGSPSSYNEQFF

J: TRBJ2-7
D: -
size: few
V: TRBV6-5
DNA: TGTGCCAGCAGTTACTCTAACGACTACGAGCAGTACTTC
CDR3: CASSYSNDYEQYF

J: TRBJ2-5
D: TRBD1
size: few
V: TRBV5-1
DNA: TGCGCCACCCGACCGGGACAGGAACAAGAGACCCAGTACTTC
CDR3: CATRPGQEQETQYF

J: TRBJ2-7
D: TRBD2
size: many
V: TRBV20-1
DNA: TGCAGTGCTAGAGATCAGGTCCACTCGCGGGAGAACTCCTACGAGCAGTACTTC
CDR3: CSARDQVHSRENSYEQYF

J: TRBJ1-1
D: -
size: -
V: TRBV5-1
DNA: TGCGCCAGCGGCCAGAACACTGAAGCTTTCTTT
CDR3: CASGQNTEAFF

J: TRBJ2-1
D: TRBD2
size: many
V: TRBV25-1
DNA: TGTGCCAGCAGTGAATCTACCCTCACTGGCGGGAGCCCCTACAATGAGCAGTTCTTC
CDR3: CASSESTLTGGSPYNEQFF

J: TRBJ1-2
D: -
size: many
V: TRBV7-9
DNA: TGTGCCAGCAGCTTGGGAGGGATGGAGGATGGCTACACCTTC
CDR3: CASSLGGMEDGYTF

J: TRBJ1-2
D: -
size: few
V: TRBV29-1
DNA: TGCAGCGCCTGGGACAACTTTTCTTATGGCTACACCTTC
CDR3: CSAWDNFSYGYTF

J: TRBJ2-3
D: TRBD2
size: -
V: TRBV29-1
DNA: TGCAGCGTTGATGGAGCGGGAGGTCCCACAGATACGCAGTATTTT
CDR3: CSVDGAGGPTDTQYF

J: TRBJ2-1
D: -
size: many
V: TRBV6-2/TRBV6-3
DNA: TGTGCCAGCGGTTTCCGGGGCCTCAGTCAGAATGAGCAGTTCTTC
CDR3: CASGFRGLSQNEQFF

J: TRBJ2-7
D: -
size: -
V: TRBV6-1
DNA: TGTGCCAGCAGCCCTAGGCCCTATTTCGGCTACGAGCAGTACTTC
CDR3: CASSPRPYFGYEQYF

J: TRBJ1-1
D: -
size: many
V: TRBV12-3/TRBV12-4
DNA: TGTGCCAGCAGTTTAAGAAGGACTGAAGCTTTCTTT
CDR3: CASSLRRTEAFF

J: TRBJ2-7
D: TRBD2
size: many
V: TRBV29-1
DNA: TGCAGCGTTGAGACCCCGGGACTAGCGGGACTCTCCTACGAGCAGTACTTC
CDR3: CSVETPGLAGLSYEQYF

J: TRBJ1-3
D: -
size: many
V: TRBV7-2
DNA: TGTGCCAGCAGCTCCACAGGGTACTCCGGAAACACCATATATTTT
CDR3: CASSSTGYSGNTIYF

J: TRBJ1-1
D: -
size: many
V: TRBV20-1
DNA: TGCCGCGCCGCCCAGGGCCTGAACACTGAAGCTTTCTTT
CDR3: CRAAQGLNTEAFF

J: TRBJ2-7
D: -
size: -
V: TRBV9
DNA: TGTGCCAGCAGCGTTGGGCGACTTAGCACCTACGAGCAGTACTTC
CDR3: CASSVGRLSTYEQYF

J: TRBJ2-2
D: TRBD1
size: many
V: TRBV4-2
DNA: TGTGCCAGCAGCCAAGAAGAAAGCAGGGGGCTCAGAACCGGGGAGCTGTTTTTT
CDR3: CASSQEESRGLRTGELFF

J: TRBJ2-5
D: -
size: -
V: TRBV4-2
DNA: TGTGCCAGCATGGGAACGGGGGCCCCCCCGGCCCAGTACTTC
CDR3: CASMGTGAPPAQYF

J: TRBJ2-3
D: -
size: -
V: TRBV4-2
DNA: TGTGCCAGCAGCCCGGTAGCTAGCGTGAGGTGGAGCACAGATACGCAGTATTTT
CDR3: CASSPVASVRWSTDTQYF

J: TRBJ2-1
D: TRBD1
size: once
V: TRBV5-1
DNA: TGCGCCAGCAGCACCCGCGGGGCAGGGGGCGGGAATGAGCAGTTCTTC
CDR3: CASSTRGAGGGNEQFF

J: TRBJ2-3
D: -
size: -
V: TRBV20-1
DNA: TGCAGTGCTAGAGATCTTCAAGCAGGGGAAGGGGGTTACACAGATACGCAGTATTTT
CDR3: CSARDLQAGEGGYTDTQYF

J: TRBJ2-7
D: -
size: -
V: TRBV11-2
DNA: TGTGCCAGCAGCTTAGTTAGGTCCTACGAGCAGTACTTC
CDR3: CASSLVRSYEQYF

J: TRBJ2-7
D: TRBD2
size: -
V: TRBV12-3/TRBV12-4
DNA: TGTGCCAGCAGTGCAACTAGCGGGCTCTACGAGCAGTACTTC
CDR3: CASSATSGLYEQYF

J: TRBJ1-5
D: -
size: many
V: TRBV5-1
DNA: TGCGCCAGCAGCTTGGAGGGGGGCAGCAATCAGCCCCAGCATTTT
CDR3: CASSLEGGSNQPQHF

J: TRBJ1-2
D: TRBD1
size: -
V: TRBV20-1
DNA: TGCAGTGCTAGAATACAGGGGGCATCAGGAGGCTACACCTTC
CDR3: CSARIQGASGGYTF

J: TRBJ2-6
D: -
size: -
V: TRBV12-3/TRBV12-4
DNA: TGTGCCAGTCGACACGGGGCTACTGGGGCCAACGTCCTGACTTTC
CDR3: CASRHGATGANVLTF

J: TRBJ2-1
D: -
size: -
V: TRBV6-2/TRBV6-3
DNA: TGTGCCAGCAGTTACTCGCCCATAGACAGCTACAATGAGCAGTTCTTC
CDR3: CASSYSPIDSYNEQFF

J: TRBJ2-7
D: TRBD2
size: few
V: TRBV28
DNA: TGTGCCAGCAGTTTTCCGACTAGCGGGGTCTACGAGCAGTACTTC
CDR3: CASSFPTSGVYEQYF

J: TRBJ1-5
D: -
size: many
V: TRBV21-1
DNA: TGTGCCAGCAGCAAAGCTAGCCAGCCCCAGCATTTT
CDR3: CASSKASQPQHF

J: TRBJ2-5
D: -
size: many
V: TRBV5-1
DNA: TGCGCCAGCAGCTTGGGTAGCAGCGAGACCCAGTACTTC
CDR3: CASSLGSSETQYF

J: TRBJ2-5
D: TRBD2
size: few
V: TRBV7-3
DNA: TGTGCCAGCAGCCCGAGACTCGGACTAGCGGGAGGAAGGGACCAAGAGACCCAGTACTTC
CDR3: CASSPRLGLAGGRDQETQYF

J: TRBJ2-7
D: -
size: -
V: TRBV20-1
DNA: TGCAGTGCTAGAGACCCTTGGGGTGAGGAATTCTACGAGCAGTACTTC
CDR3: CSARDPWGEEFYEQYF

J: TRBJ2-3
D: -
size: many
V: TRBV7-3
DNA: TGTGCCAGCAGCTTAAGTACTCACGGTACAGATACGCAGTATTTT
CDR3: CASSLSTHGTDTQYF

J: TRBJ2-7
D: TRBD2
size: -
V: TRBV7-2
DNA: TGTGCCAGCAGCTTATGGGTAGCGGGAGGGCCCTACGAGCAGTACTTC
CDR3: CASSLWVAGGPYEQYF

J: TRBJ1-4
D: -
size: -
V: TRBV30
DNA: TGTGCCTGGAGTGTACCTGCAGGCTTGATTGAAAAACTGTTTTTT
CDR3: CAWSVPAGLIEKLFF